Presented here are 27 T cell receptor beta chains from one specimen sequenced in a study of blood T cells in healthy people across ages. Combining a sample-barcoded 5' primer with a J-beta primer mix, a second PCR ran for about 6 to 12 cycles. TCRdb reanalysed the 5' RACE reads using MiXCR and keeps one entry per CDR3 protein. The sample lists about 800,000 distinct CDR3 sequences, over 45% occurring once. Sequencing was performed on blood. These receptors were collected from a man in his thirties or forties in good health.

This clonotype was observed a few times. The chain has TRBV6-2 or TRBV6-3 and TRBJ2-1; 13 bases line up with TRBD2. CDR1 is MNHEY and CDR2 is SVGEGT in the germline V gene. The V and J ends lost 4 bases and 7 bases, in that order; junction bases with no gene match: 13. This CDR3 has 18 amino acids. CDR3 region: CASSSTSGTSGIGNEQFF. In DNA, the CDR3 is TGTGCCAGCAGTTCGACCTCAGGGACTAGCGGGATCGGGAATGAGCAGTTCTTC.

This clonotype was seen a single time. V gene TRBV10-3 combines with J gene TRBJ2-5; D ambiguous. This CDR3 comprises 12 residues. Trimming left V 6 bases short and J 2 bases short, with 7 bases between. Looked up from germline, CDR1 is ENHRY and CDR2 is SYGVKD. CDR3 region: CAISPEQETQYF. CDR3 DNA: TGTGCCATCAGCCCGGAGCAAGAGACCCAGTACTTC.

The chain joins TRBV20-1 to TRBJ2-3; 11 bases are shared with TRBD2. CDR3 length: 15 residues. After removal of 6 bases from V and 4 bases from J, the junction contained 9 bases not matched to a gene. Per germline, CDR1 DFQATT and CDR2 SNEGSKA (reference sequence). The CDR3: CSAGKLAGESDTQYF. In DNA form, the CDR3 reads TGCAGTGCCGGGAAACTAGCGGGAGAGTCAGATACGCAGTATTTT.

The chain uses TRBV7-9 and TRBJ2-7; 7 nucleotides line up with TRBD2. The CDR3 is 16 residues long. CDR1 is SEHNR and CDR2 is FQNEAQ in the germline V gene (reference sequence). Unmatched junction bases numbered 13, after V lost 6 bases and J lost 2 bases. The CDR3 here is CASSPPGEGPAYEQYF. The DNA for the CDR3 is TGTGCCAGCAGTCCTCCCGGGGAGGGGCCAGCCTACGAGCAGTACTTC.

The CDR3 nucleotides read TGTGCCAGCAGCTTTGAGGGGACCCAAGAGACCCAGTACTTC. Its protein is CASSFEGTQETQYF. The chain is built from TRBV7-9 and TRBJ2-5, with D perhaps matching TRBD1 or TRBD2 (5 bases each). Per germline, CDR1 SEHNR and CDR2 FQNEAQ (reference sequence). The CDR3 is 14 amino acids. The ends were cut back, 3 bases at V and 1 base at J, with 9 bases in the middle.

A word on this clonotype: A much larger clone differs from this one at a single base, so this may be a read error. CDR3 nucleotide sequence: TGTGCCAGCAGCCCGATCGCTAACTCTGGCTACACCTTC. Translated: CASSPIANSGYTF. The V and J genes are TRBV7-2 and TRBJ1-2; D is unresolved. The CDR3 has 13 residues. Looked up from germline, CDR1 is SGHTA and CDR2 is FQGNSA.

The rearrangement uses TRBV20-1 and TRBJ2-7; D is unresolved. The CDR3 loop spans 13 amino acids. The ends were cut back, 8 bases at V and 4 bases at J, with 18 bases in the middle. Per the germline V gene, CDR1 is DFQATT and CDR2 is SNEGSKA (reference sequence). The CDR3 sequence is CSQKESAPYEQYF. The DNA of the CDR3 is TGCAGTCAAAAAGAGTCTGCCCCATACGAGCAGTACTTC.

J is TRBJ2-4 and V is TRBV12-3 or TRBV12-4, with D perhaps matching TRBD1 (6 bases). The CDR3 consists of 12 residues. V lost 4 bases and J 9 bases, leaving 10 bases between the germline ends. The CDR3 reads CASSSPRGIQYF. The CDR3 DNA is TGTGCCAGCAGTTCTCCCAGGGGCATTCAGTACTTC.

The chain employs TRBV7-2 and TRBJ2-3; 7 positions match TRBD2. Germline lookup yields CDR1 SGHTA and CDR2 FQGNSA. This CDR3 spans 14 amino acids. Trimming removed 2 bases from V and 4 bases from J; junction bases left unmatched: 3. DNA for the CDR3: TGTGCCAGCAGCTTAAGGACTAGGGCAGATACGCAGTATTTT. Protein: CASSLRTRADTQYF.

The CDR3 reads CSVLAGVLSSYNEQFF. CDR3 in DNA: TGCAGTGTCTTAGCGGGGGTTCTAAGCTCCTACAATGAGCAGTTCTTC. The chain has TRBV20-1 and TRBJ2-1; 9 nucleotides line up with TRBD2. The CDR3 consists of 16 residues. Germline trimming cut 7 bases from V and 0 bases from J; bases unmatched to any gene: 10. CDR1 and CDR2 (germline): DFQATT, SNEGSKA (reference sequence).

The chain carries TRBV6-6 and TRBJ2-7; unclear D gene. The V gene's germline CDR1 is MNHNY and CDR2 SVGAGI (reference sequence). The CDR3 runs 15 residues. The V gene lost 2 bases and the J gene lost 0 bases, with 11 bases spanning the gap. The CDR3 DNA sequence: TGTGCCAGCAGTTACATCGGCAGTATCTCCTACGAGCAGTACTTC. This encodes CASSYIGSISYEQYF.

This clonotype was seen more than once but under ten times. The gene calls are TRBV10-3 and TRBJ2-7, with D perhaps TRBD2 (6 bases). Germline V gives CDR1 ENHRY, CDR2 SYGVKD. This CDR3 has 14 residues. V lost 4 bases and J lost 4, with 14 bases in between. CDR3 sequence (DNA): TGTGCCATCAGTGGGGACGCAGGAGGGTACGAGCAGTACTTC. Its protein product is CAISGDAGGYEQYF.

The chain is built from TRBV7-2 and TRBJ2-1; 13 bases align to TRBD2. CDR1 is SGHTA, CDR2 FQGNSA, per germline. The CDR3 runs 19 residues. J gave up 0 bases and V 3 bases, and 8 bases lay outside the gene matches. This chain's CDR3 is CASSFTGTSGVSSYNEQFF. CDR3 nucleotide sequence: TGTGCCAGCAGCTTCACCGGGACTAGCGGGGTAAGCTCCTACAATGAGCAGTTCTTC. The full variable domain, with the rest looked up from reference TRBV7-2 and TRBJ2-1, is GAGVSQSPSNKVTEKGKDVELRCDPISGHTALYWYRQSLGQGLEFLIYFQGNSAPDKSGLPSDRFSAERTGGSVSTLTIQRTQQEDSAVYLCASSFTGTSGVSSYNEQFFGPGTRLTVL.

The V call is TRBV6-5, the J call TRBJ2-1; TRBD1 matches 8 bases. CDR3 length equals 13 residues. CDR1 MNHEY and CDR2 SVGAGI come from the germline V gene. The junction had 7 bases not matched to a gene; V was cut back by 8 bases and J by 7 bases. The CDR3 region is CASGLTGDNEQFF. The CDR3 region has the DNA TGTGCCAGCGGCTTGACAGGGGATAATGAGCAGTTCTTC.

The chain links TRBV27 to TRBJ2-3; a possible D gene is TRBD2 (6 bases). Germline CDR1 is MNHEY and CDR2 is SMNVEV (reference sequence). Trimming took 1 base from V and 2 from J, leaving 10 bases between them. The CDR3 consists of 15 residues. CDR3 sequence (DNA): TGTGCCAGCAGTTTATGGGGGGTTTACACAGATACGCAGTATTTT. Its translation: CASSLWGVYTDTQYF.

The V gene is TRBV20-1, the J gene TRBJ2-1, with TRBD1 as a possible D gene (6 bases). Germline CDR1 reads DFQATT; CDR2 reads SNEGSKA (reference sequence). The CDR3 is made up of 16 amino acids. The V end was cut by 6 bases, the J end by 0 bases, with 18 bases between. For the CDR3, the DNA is TGCAGTGCCGAGGACAGTGCAGGCTACTCCTACAATGAGCAGTTCTTC. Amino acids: CSAEDSAGYSYNEQFF.

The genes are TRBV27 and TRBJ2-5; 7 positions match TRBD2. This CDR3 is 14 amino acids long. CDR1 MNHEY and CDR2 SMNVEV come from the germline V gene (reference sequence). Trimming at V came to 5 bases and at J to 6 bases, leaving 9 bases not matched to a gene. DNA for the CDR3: TGTGCCAGCAGTCCGATCGGACTAGAGAAGACCCAGTACTTC. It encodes CASSPIGLEKTQYF.

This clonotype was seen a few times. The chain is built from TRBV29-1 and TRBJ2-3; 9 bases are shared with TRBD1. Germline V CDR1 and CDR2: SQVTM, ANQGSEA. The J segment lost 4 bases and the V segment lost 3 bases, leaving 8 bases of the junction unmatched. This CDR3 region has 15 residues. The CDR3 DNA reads TGCAGCGTTGAGGGCCGGGACAGGGATCCAGATACGCAGTATTTT. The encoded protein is CSVEGRDRDPDTQYF.

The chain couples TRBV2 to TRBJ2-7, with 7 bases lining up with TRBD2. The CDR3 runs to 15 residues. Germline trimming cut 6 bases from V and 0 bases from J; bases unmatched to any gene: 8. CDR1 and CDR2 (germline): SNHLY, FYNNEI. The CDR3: CASSTLSGNSYEQYF. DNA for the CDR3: TGTGCCAGCAGCACCTTAAGCGGGAACTCCTACGAGCAGTACTTC.

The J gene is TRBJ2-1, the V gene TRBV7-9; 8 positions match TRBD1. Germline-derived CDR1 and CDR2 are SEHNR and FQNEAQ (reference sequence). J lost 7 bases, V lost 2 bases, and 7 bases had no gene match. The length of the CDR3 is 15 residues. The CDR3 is CASSLTDRVRNEQFF. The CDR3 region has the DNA TGTGCCAGCAGCTTAACGGACAGGGTGAGGAATGAGCAGTTCTTC.

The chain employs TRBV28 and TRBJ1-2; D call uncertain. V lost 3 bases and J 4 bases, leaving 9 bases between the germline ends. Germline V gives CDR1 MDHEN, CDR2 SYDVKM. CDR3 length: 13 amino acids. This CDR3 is CASSFGNPYGYTF. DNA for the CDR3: TGTGCCAGCAGTTTCGGGAACCCCTATGGCTACACCTTC.

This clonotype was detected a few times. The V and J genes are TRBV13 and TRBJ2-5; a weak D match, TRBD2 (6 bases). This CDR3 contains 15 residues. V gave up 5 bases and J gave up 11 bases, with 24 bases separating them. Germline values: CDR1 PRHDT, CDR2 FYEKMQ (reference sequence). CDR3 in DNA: TGTGCCAGCAGCCGGCCGGGACTGGAGTACAATGAGCAGTACTTC. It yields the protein CASSRPGLEYNEQYF.

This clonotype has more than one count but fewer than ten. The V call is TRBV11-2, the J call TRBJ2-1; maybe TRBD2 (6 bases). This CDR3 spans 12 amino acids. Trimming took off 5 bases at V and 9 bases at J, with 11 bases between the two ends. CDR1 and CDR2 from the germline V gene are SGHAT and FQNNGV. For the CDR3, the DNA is TGTGCCAGCAGCCTACTAGCCGGTGAGCAGTTCTTC. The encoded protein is CASSLLAGEQFF.

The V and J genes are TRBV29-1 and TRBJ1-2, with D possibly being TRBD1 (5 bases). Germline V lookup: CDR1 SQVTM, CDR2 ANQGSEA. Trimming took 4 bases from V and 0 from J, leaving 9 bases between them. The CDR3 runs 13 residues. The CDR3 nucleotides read TGCAGCGTTGTAAGGGGTTCTAACTATGGCTACACCTTC. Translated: CSVVRGSNYGYTF.

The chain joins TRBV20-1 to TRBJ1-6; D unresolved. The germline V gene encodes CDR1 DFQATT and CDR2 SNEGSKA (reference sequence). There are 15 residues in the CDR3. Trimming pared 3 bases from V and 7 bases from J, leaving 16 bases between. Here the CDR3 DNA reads TGCAGTGCTAGCCGAGACGGGGAAGAGAATTCACCCCTCCACTTT. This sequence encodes CSASRDGEENSPLHF.

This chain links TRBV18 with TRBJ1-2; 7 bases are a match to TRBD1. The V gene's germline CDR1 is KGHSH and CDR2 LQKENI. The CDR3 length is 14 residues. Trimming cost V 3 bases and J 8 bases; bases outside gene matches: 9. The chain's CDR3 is CASSPLDRDGGYTF. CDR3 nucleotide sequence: TGTGCCAGCTCACCCCTTGACAGGGACGGGGGCTACACCTTC.

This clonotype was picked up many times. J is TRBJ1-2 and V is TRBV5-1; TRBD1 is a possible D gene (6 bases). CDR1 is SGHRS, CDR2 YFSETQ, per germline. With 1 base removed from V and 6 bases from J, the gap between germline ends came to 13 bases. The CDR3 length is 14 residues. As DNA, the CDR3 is TGCGCCAGCAGCTTGCGGGACAATGGACATGGCTACACCTTC. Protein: CASSLRDNGHGYTF.